This TCR beta chain was captured in a study of siplizumab effects on memory and regulatory T cells. The V gene's germline CDR1 is ENHRY and CDR2 SYGVKD. V gave up 10 bases and J gave up 6 bases; unmatched junction bases: 11. This CDR3 has 14 amino acids. Method: immunoSEQ multiplex PCR; TCRdb's copy keeps in-frame clones and lacks some. The table includes about 91,000 clones, roughly 96% detected once. This receptor was taken from a human donor in good health. The chain combines TRBV10-3 with TRBJ2-1; 8 bases line up with TRBD2. Input material: naive CD4+ T cells sorted from blood. The CDR3 nucleotides are TGTGCCACACGGGGGAAGCGGGAGACCAATGAGCAGTTCTTC. Its protein is CATRGKRETNEQFF.